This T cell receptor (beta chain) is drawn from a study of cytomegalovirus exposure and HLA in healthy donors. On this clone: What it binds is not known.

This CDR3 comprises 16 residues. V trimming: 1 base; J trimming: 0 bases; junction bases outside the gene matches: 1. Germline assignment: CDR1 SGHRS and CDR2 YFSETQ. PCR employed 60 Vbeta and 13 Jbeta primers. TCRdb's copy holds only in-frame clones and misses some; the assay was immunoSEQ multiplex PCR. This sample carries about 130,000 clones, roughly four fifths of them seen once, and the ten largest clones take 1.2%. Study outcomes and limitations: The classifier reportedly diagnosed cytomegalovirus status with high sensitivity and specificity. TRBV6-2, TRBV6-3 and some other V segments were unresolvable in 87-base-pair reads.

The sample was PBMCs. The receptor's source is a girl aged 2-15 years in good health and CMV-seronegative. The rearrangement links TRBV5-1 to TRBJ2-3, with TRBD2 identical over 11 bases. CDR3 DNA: TGCGCCAGCAGCTTGCTAGCGGGAGGTAGCACAGATACGCAGTATTTT. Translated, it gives CASSLLAGGSTDTQYF.